The 19 T cell receptor beta chains presented below share a single source sample, sequenced in a study of blood T cell repertoires in COVID-19 (dated by TCRdb to about 2020). The library was made by the immunoSEQ multiplex PCR assay. This immuneACCESS table, as held by TCRdb, lists in-frame sequences with V and J called but not all clones. Of the missing ones, under half trace to an unresolved V gene in checked studies; the others have no known cause. In all, the sample holds about 440,000 clones, and 85% to 90% of those were seen once. Roughly 4% of the sample goes to the ten largest clones. Sequencing was done on a sample of peripheral blood. The receptors were gathered from a woman younger than 45 with acute or convalescent COVID-19.

V gene TRBV7-9 combines with J gene TRBJ2-5, with 10 bases lining up with TRBD1. Germline loops: CDR1 SEHNR, CDR2 FQNEAQ (reference sequence). The CDR3 has 15 residues. V lost 3 bases to trimming and J lost 3 bases; unmatched junction nucleotides: 4. CDR3 region: CASSFRDRGKETQYF. The CDR3 nucleotides are TGTGCCAGCAGCTTCCGGGACAGGGGTAAAGAGACCCAGTACTTC.

The chain uses TRBV6-1 and TRBJ2-7, with D tentatively TRBD2 (6 bases). V was pared by 3 bases and J by 6 bases, with 15 bases between. Germline CDR1 is MNHNS and CDR2 is SASEGT. The CDR3 contains 14 residues. The CDR3 loop is CASSDHLLAREQYF. The CDR3 nucleotides are TGTGCCAGCAGTGATCATCTACTAGCTCGCGAGCAGTACTTC.

The J gene is TRBJ2-3, the V gene TRBV11-2; D ambiguous. With 3 bases removed from V and 0 bases from J, the gap between germline ends came to 13 bases. Germline V gene lookup returns CDR1 SGHAT and CDR2 FQNNGV. This CDR3 is 16 amino acids long. The CDR3 region is CASSFPREESTDTQYF. CDR3 sequence (DNA): TGTGCCAGCAGCTTCCCCCGTGAGGAGAGCACAGATACGCAGTATTTT.

V usage is TRBV11-2 and J usage is TRBJ2-7; tentatively, D is TRBD2 (6 bases). V was cut by 1 base and J by 3 bases, with 13 bases left in between. Germline values: CDR1 SGHAT, CDR2 FQNNGV. This CDR3 is built from 15 residues. Here the CDR3 reads CASSLGGGRDYEQYF. CDR3 DNA: TGTGCCAGCAGCTTAGGGGGCGGGCGGGACTACGAGCAGTACTTC.

The J gene is TRBJ1-5, the V gene TRBV11-2; 8 bases agree with TRBD1. The junction had 13 bases not matched to a gene; V was cut back by 2 bases and J by 7 bases. From germline, CDR1 is SGHAT and CDR2 FQNNGV. CDR3 size: 17 residues. The DNA for the CDR3 is TGTGCCAGCAGCTTATTCCCCCGACAGGGGATGTACCAGCCCCAGCATTTT. Protein product: CASSLFPRQGMYQPQHF.

J is TRBJ2-7 and V is TRBV6-5, with a possible D match to TRBD2 (6 bases). The CDR3 loop spans 14 amino acids. V was trimmed by 6 bases and J by 4 bases, leaving 16 bases between them. CDR1 is MNHEY, CDR2 SVGAGI, per germline. This CDR3 reads CASSLSGTSYEQYF. DNA of the CDR3: TGTGCCAGCAGCCTTTCCGGGACTTCTTACGAGCAGTACTTC.

The rearrangement uses TRBV7-8 and TRBJ2-1; 10 bases align to TRBD2. Trimming removed 5 bases from V and 3 bases from J; junction bases left unmatched: 7. CDR1 and CDR2 from the germline V gene are SGHVS and FQNEAQ. The CDR3 has 16 amino acids. CDR3: CASSPLIAGGYNEQFF. The CDR3 nucleotides read TGTGCCAGCAGCCCCCTGATAGCGGGGGGCTACAATGAGCAGTTCTTC. The full variable domain, completed using reference TRBV7-8 and TRBJ2-1, is GAGVSQSPRYKVAKRGQDVALRCDPISGHVSLFWYQQALGQGPEFLTYFQNEAQLDKSGLPSDRFFAERPEGSVSTLKIQRTQQEDSAVYLCASSPLIAGGYNEQFFGPGTRLTVL.

This chain links TRBV7-3 with TRBJ2-2; the match to TRBD1 covers 9 bases. Germline CDR1 SGHTA, CDR2 FQGTGA. The CDR3 loop spans 16 amino acids. The ends lost 4 bases at V and 0 bases at J; junction bases unmatched: 3. CDR3 amino acids: CASSYRQGANTGELFF. The DNA for the CDR3 is TGTGCCAGCAGCTATAGACAGGGGGCGAACACCGGGGAGCTGTTTTTT.

The chain combines TRBV28 with TRBJ1-5, with 10 bases aligning to TRBD1. The CDR3 has 16 amino acids. Germline trimming cut 4 bases from V and 3 bases from J; bases unmatched to any gene: 6. CDR1 MDHEN and CDR2 SYDVKM come from the germline V gene. CDR3 DNA sequence: TGTGCCAGCAGTTACCCCGGGACAGGGGCCAATCAGCCCCAGCATTTT. Translation: CASSYPGTGANQPQHF. Full variable domain (missing parts from reference TRBV28 and TRBJ1-5): DVKVTQSSRYLVKRTGEKVFLECVQDMDHENMFWYRQDPGLGLRLIYFSYDVKMKEKGDIPEGYSVSREKKERFSLILESASTNQTSMYLCASSYPGTGANQPQHFGDGTRLSIL.

This chain links TRBV27 with TRBJ1-6, with TRBD1 matching 9 bases. Germline V CDR1 and CDR2: MNHEY, SMNVEV (reference sequence). The V and J ends lost 3 bases and 9 bases, in that order; junction bases with no gene match: 3. The CDR3 spans 14 residues. DNA for the CDR3: TGTGCCAGCAGTTTTGGGACAGGGTTTTCACCCCTCCACTTT. Its translation is CASSFGTGFSPLHF.

The V gene is TRBV18, the J gene TRBJ1-1, with D perhaps matching TRBD1 (6 bases). Germline V gives CDR1 KGHSH, CDR2 LQKENI. Trimming shortened V by 6 bases and J by 4 bases, and 18 bases separated the two germline ends. The length of the CDR3 is 15 residues. The CDR3 DNA reads TGTGCCAGCTCGCTGGGGACACCCCGGACCACTGAAGCTTTCTTT. Protein product: CASSLGTPRTTEAFF.

This clone occurred once. The CDR3 loop reads CASSGGQTNQPQHF. Written as DNA, the CDR3 is TGTGCCAGCAGCGGTGGACAGACGAATCAGCCCCAGCATTTT. The rearrangement joins TRBV5-6 to TRBJ1-5; maybe TRBD1 (6 bases). Germline V gene lookup returns CDR1 SGHDT and CDR2 YYEEEE. V shed 4 bases and J shed 4 bases, with 12 bases lying between them. The CDR3 has 14 residues.

The V gene is TRBV5-1, the J gene TRBJ1-5; a possible D gene is TRBD1 (5 bases). CDR3 length equals 14 residues. Germline CDR1 is SGHRS and CDR2 is YFSETQ. V was trimmed by 1 base and J by 6 bases, leaving 11 bases between them. CDR3: CASSLSSGIQPQHF. CDR3 in DNA: TGCGCCAGCAGCTTGTCGTCAGGGATTCAGCCCCAGCATTTT.

This sequence joins TRBV24-1 and TRBJ2-2; 7 bases align to TRBD1. V lost 4 bases to trimming and J lost 1 base; unmatched junction nucleotides: 5. Germline CDR1 and CDR2: KGHDR and SFDVKD. CDR3 size: 16 residues. The CDR3: CATSDPRTGNTGELFF. For the CDR3, the DNA is TGTGCCACCAGTGACCCCAGGACAGGGAACACCGGGGAGCTGTTTTTT.

A single count supports this clone. CDR3 nucleotides: TGTGCCAGCAGCCAAGGGGGACTTAATGAAAAACTGTTTTTT. Its protein product is CASSQGGLNEKLFF. This chain connects TRBV3-1 (or the pseudogene TRBV3-2) to TRBJ1-4; the D gene is possibly TRBD1 (5 bases). The CDR3 totals 14 residues. The ends were cut back, 1 base at V and 4 bases at J, with 7 bases in the middle. Germline CDR1 and CDR2: LGHDT and YNNKEL (reference sequence).

This chain connects TRBV2 to TRBJ1-4; no clear D. From germline, CDR1 is SNHLY and CDR2 FYNNEI. The CDR3 runs to 15 residues. V lost 2 bases to trimming and J lost 0 bases, with 7 bases between them. Here the CDR3 reads CASSENSATNEKLFF. The CDR3 DNA is TGTGCCAGCAGTGAAAACAGTGCAACTAATGAAAAACTGTTTTTT.

The chain recombines TRBV18 with TRBJ1-3; D is unclear. Germline V gene sequence: CDR1 KGHSH, CDR2 LQKENI. The CDR3 spans 17 residues. Trimming removed 5 bases at V and 0 bases at J, with 17 bases between. The CDR3 region is CASSTIQTVFSGNTIYF. The DNA for the CDR3 is TGTGCCAGCTCAACGATCCAAACAGTTTTCTCTGGAAACACCATATATTTT.

In DNA, the CDR3 is TGTGCCAGCAGGCCGCAGGGGGCGCGGTGGACTGAAGCTTTCTTT. It encodes CASRPQGARWTEAFF. V usage is TRBV2 and J usage is TRBJ1-1, with 8 nucleotides matching TRBD1. The CDR3 spans 15 residues. CDR1 is SNHLY, CDR2 FYNNEI, per germline. Germline trimming cut 6 bases from V and 5 bases from J; bases unmatched to any gene: 11.

The chain links TRBV5-1 to TRBJ2-1; 8 bases are a match to TRBD1. Germline values: CDR1 SGHRS, CDR2 YFSETQ. V gave up 4 bases and J gave up 8 bases; unmatched junction bases: 11. This CDR3 region has 15 residues. CDR3 DNA: TGCGCCAGCAGCCCCGGGGACAGGTATTTCGATGAGCAGTTCTTC. It codes for CASSPGDRYFDEQFF.